This T cell receptor beta chain derives from a study of blood T cell repertoires in COVID-19. Looking at the study overall: Specimens from acute and convalescent COVID-19 originated in the United States, Italy and Spain. Nucleic acid was either cDNA or gDNA, and it came from T cells, B-cell-depleted T cells, or PBMCs.

Trimming took 5 bases from V and 8 from J, leaving 13 bases between them. CDR1 and CDR2 from the germline V gene are SGHAT and FQNNGV. The CDR3 has 13 amino acids. Repertoires were generated with immunoSEQ multiplex PCR, while TCRdb's copy carries only in-frame clones and drops some. This table holds approximately 70,000 clones, 70% to 90% found once. This receptor was obtained from a woman in her 70s with acute or convalescent COVID-19. The material sequenced was peripheral blood. The chain carries TRBV11-2 and TRBJ1-5, with D uncertain. CDR3 in amino acids: CASSLGLVEPQHF. CDR3 in DNA: TGTGCCAGCAGCCTCGGACTGGTTGAGCCCCAGCATTTT.